These 5 T cell receptor beta chains share one sample of origin, sequenced in a study of cytomegalovirus exposure and HLA in healthy donors. The PCR contained 60 Vbeta and 13 Jbeta primers. The method was immunoSEQ multiplex PCR; TCRdb's version includes in-frame clones alone and lacks a portion of them. The data show approximately 200,000 clones, with 65% to 90% seen just once and 1.4% held by the top ten. The sample was PBMCs. These receptors all come from a girl between 5 and 17 years old in good health and CMV-seronegative.

The rearrangement joins TRBV5-3 to TRBJ2-1; D ambiguous. TRBV5-3 falls under the ORF class, with uncertain function. Trimming stripped 3 bases from V and 5 bases from J, with 21 bases between. The length of the CDR3 is 17 residues. The CDR3 spells CARSSLGSRSFNNEQFF. In nucleotides, the CDR3 is TGTGCCAGAAGCTCTCTGGGTAGCAGATCCTTTAACAATGAGCAGTTCTTC.

This chain joins TRBV20-1 and TRBJ1-1, with D hard to call. The CDR3 has 11 residues. Trimming cost V 6 bases and J 6 bases, with 11 bases left between them. CDR1 DFQATT and CDR2 SNEGSKA come from the germline V gene (reference sequence). The CDR3 DNA follows: TGCAGTGCGTGGTTAGAACCTGAAGCTTTCTTT. It yields the protein CSAWLEPEAFF.

The genes are TRBV5-1 and TRBJ2-3; 7 bases agree with TRBD1. Germline CDR1 reads SGHRS; CDR2 reads YFSETQ. The CDR3 consists of 16 residues. The V segment lost 7 bases and the J segment 6 bases; nucleotides outside the gene matches: 17. The CDR3 protein is CASCRTGPPQTDTQYF. CDR3 DNA: TGCGCCAGCTGCCGGACAGGCCCCCCTCAGACGGATACGCAGTATTTT.

The J gene is TRBJ2-3, the V gene TRBV5-5; D unresolved. The germline V gene encodes CDR1 SGHKS and CDR2 YYEKEE (reference sequence). The CDR3 runs to 15 residues. Trimming pared 0 bases from V and 4 bases from J, leaving 12 bases between. The CDR3 DNA sequence: TGTGCCAGCAGCTTGGCATTACTATTCCCAGATACGCAGTATTTT. Protein: CASSLALLFPDTQYF.

The chain links TRBV5-5 to TRBJ2-6; no firm D call. The CDR3 loop spans 16 amino acids. CDR1 and CDR2 from the germline V gene are SGHKS and YYEKEE (reference sequence). V lost 4 bases and J 9 bases, leaving 20 bases between the germline ends. The CDR3 nucleotides read TGTGCCAGCAGCCTGACCAGTCACGGGTACGGCAACGTCCTGACTTTC. Its protein is CASSLTSHGYGNVLTF.